Included here is one TCR beta chain sequence, with context. Its antigen remains unknown. The germline V gene encodes CDR1 SEHNR and CDR2 FQNEAQ (reference sequence). Between the trimmed V and J ends, which lost 6 bases and 4 bases, there was a span of 15 bases. This CDR3 is 14 amino acids long. This specimen belongs to a study of post-analysis software for immune sequencing data. Study background: Included among the disease courses, which were recorded for the cohort, were relapsing-remitting, secondary progressive and progressive-relapsing multiple sclerosis.

Study-wide results and limits: Pronounced co-clustering by F measure was evident among identically batched samples. Four or five TRBV segments, TRBV5-6, TRBV5-1 and TRBV20-1 among them, were found more frequent in patients than controls.

Unique molecular identifiers were built into the TCR beta cDNA libraries. TCRdb processed the PCR reads anew with MiXCR; each CDR3 protein has one entry. Seen here are 650,000 to 850,000 distinct CDR3 sequences, about 53% observed once, and the top ten hold approximately 4.2%. The sample taken for sequencing was blood. The origin of this receptor is a girl between 5 and 17 years old with multiple sclerosis. This chain connects TRBV7-9 to TRBJ2-5, with a possible D match to TRBD1 (6 bases). The CDR3 sequence: CASSMPSRGETQYF. The CDR3 DNA reads as TGTGCCAGCAGTATGCCGAGCAGGGGAGAGACCCAGTACTTC.